The clone carrying this TCR beta chain occurred many times. The data belong to a study of T cells after yellow fever vaccination. Turning to the study itself: With SMART-Seq v4 Ultra Low Input, the fractions containing low cell numbers were prepared.

Germline CDR1 reads KGHDR; CDR2 reads SFDVKD. The CDR3 has 11 amino acids. Trimming took off 0 bases at V and 7 bases at J, with 0 bases between the two ends. From the 5' RACE reads, TCRdb called clonotypes with MiXCR, one entry per CDR3 protein. The repertoire holds 200,000 to 300,000 distinct CDR3 sequences, with 6.9% as singletons. The sequenced sample was CD4+ T cells sorted from PBMCs, obtained 15 days after the yellow fever booster vaccination. J is TRBJ2-1 and V is TRBV24-1; D unclear. This clonotype was sampled from a man aged 30-40 years who received the YFV17D yellow fever vaccine. CDR3 nucleotide sequence: TGTGCCACCAGTGATTTGAATGAGCAGTTCTTC. Translation gives CATSDLNEQFF.